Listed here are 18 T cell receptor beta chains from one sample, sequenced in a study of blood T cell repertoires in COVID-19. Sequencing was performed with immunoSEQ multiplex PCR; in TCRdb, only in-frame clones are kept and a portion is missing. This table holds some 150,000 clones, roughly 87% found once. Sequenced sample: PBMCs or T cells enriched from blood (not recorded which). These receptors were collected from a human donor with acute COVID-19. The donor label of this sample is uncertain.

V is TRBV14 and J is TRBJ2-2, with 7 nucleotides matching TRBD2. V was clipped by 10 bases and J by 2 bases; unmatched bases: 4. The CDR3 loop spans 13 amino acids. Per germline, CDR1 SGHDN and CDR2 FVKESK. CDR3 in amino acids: CATSGLNTGELFF. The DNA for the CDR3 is TGTGCCACCTCGGGACTAAACACCGGGGAGCTGTTTTTT. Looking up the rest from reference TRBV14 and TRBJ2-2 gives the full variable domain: EAGVTQFPSHSVIEKGQTVTLRCDPISGHDNLYWYRRVMGKEIKFLLHFVKESKQDESGMPNNRFLAERTGGTYSTLKVQPAELEDSGVYFCATSGLNTGELFFGEGSRLTVL.

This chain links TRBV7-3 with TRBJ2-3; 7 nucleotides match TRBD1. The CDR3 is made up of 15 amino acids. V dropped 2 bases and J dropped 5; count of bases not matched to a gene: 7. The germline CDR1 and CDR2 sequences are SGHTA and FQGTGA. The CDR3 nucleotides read TGTGCCAGCAGCTTACTAGGGGGCGAAGAAGATACGCAGTATTTT. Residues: CASSLLGGEEDTQYF.

The CDR3 reads CASRLWGDAYGYTF. CDR3 in DNA: TGTGCCAGCCGCCTATGGGGGGATGCCTATGGCTACACCTTC. The genes are TRBV6-5 and TRBJ1-2; weak D call: TRBD1 (5 bases). Trimming stripped 8 bases from V and 4 bases from J, with 17 bases between. This CDR3 is built from 14 residues. The germline V gene has CDR1 MNHEY and CDR2 SVGAGI.

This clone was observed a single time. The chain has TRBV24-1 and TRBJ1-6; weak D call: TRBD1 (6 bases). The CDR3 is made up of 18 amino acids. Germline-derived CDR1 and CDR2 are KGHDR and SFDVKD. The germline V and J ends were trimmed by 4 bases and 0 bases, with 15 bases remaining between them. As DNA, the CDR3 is TGTGCCACCAGTGAAGGGACAAAAGGAGGCTCCTATAATTCACCCCTCCACTTT. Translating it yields CATSEGTKGGSYNSPLHF.

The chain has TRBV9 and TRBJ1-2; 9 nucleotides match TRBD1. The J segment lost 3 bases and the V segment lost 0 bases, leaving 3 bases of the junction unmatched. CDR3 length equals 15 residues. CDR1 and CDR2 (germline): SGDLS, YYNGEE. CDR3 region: CASSVGQGVYYGYTF. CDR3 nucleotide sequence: TGTGCCAGCAGCGTAGGACAGGGGGTATACTATGGCTACACCTTC.

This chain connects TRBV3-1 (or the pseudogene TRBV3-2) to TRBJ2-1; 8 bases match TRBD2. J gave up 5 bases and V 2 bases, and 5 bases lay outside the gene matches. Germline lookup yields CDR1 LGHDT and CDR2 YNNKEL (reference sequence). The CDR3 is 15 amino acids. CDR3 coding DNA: TGTGCCAGCAGCCAAACTAGCGGAGTTAACAATGAGCAGTTCTTC. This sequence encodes CASSQTSGVNNEQFF.

CDR3 nucleotide sequence: TGCGCCAGCAGCTTGACGGCGGGGGCCTACGAGCAGTACTTC. It yields the protein CASSLTAGAYEQYF. The V gene is TRBV5-1, the J gene TRBJ2-7, with 7 bases identical to TRBD2. CDR1 SGHRS and CDR2 YFSETQ come from the germline V gene. CDR3 length equals 14 residues. The V gene end was trimmed by 1 base and the J gene end by 2 bases; junction bases not matched to a gene: 3.

The CDR3 coding sequence is TGTGCCAGCAGCCAGTGGACAAGAAGGGACTATGGCTACACCTTC. Residues: CASSQWTRRDYGYTF. V gene TRBV3-1 (or the pseudogene TRBV3-2) combines with J gene TRBJ1-2, with D tentatively TRBD1 (5 bases). This CDR3 contains 15 residues. Trimming removed 3 bases at V and 3 bases at J, with 14 bases between. Germline values: CDR1 LGHDT, CDR2 YNNKEL (reference sequence).

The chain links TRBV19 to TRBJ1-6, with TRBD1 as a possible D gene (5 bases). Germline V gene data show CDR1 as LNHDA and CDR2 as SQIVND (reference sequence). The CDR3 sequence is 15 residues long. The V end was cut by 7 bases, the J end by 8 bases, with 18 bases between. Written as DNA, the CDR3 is TGTGCCAGTACCGCCGAGGCAGGGCCCCATTCACCCCTCCACTTT. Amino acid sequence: CASTAEAGPHSPLHF.

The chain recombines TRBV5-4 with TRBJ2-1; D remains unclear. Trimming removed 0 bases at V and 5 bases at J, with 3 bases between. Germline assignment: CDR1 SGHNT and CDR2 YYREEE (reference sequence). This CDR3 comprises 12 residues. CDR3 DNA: TGTGCCAGCAGCTTGGCGGACAATGAGCAGTTCTTC. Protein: CASSLADNEQFF. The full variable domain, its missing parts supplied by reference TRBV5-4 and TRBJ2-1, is ETGVTQSPTHLIKTRGQQVTLRCSSQSGHNTVSWYQQALGQGPQFIFQYYREEENGRGNFPPRFSGLQFPNYSSELNVNALELDDSALYLCASSLADNEQFFGPGTRLTVL.

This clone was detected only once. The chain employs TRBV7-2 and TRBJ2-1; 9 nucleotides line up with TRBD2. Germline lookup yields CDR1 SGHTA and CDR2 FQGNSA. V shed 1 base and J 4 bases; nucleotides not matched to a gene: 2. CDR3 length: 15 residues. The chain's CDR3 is CASSLGLAGYNEQFF. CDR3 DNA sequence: TGTGCCAGCAGCTTAGGGCTAGCGGGGTACAATGAGCAGTTCTTC.

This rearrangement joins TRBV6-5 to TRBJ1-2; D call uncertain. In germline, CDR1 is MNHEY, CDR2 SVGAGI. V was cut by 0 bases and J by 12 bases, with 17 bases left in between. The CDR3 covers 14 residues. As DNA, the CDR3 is TGTGCCAGCAGTTACTCGATTTTTGGCAGAATCAACACCTTC. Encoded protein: CASSYSIFGRINTF.

DNA of the CDR3: TGTGCCAGCAGTTACCAGACAGGGACCTACGAGCAGTACTTC. Translated: CASSYQTGTYEQYF. The chain recombines TRBV6-5 with TRBJ2-7; 7 nucleotides match TRBD1. The J segment lost 2 bases and the V segment lost 2 bases, leaving 3 bases of the junction unmatched. Germline CDR1 is MNHEY and CDR2 is SVGAGI. The CDR3 spans 14 residues.

CDR3 residues: CATSDLRPGQGTEYF. The CDR3 coding sequence is TGTGCCACCAGTGATTTGCGCCCGGGACAGGGAACTGAGTACTTC. This chain links TRBV24-1 with TRBJ2-7; 9 nucleotides line up with TRBD1. V was pared by 0 bases and J by 11 bases, with 10 bases of the junction left unmatched. The CDR3 consists of 15 residues. The V gene's germline CDR1 is KGHDR and CDR2 SFDVKD.

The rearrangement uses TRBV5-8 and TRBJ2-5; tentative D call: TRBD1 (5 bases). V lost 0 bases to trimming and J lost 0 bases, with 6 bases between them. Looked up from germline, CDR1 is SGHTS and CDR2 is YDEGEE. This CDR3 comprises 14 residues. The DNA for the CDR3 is TGTGCCAGCAGCTTGGGACAGAACCAAGAGACCCAGTACTTC. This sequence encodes CASSLGQNQETQYF.

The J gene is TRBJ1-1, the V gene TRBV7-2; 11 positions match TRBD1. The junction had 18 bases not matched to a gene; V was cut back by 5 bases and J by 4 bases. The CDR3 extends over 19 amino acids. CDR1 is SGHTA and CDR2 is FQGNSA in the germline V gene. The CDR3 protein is CASSLLDRGQRRGSTEAFF. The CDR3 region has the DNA TGTGCCAGCAGCCTACTGGACAGGGGGCAAAGGCGGGGAAGCACTGAAGCTTTCTTT.

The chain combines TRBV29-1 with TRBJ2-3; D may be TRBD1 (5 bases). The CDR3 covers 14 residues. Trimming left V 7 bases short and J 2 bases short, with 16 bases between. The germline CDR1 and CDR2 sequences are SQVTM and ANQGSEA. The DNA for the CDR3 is TGCAGCGCCCGAACAGGTCTGAACACAGATACGCAGTATTTT. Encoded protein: CSARTGLNTDTQYF.

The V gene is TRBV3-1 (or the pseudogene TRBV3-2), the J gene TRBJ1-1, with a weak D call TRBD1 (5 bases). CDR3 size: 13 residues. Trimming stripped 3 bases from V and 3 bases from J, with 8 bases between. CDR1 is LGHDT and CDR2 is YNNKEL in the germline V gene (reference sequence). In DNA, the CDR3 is TGTGCCAGCAGCCACGGGGGGGACACTGAAGCTTTCTTT. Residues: CASSHGGDTEAFF.